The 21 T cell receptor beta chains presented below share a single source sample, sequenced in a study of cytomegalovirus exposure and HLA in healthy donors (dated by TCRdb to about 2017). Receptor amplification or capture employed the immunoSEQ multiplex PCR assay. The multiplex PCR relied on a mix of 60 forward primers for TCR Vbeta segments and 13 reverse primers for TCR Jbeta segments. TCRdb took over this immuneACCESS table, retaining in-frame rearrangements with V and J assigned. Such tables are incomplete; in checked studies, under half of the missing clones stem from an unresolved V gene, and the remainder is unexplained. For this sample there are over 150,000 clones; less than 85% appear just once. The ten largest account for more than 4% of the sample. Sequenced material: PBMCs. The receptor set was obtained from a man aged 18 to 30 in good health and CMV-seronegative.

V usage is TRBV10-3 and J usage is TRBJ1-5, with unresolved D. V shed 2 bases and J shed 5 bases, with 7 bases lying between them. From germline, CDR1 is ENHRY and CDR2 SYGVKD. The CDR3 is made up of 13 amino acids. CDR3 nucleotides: TGTGCCATCAGTGAGGCCAGGTATCAGCCCCAGCATTTT. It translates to CAISEARYQPQHF.

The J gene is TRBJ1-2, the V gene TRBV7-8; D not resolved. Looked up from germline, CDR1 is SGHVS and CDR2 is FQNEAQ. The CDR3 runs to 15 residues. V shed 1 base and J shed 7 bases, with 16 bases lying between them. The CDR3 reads CASSLGIAAAGGYTF. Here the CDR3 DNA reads TGTGCCAGCAGCTTAGGTATAGCGGCCGCCGGTGGCTACACCTTC.

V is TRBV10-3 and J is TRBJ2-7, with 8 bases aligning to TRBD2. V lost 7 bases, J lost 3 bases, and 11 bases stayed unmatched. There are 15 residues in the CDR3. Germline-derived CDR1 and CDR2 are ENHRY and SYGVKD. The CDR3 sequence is CAITRTTSGIYEQYF. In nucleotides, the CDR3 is TGTGCCATCACTAGGACCACTAGCGGAATCTACGAGCAGTACTTC.

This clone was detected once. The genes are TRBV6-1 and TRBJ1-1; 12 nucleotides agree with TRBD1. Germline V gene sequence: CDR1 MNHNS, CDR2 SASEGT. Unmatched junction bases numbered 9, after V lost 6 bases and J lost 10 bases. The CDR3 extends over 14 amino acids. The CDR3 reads CASSRDRGQSRAFF. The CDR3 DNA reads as TGTGCCAGCAGCCGGGACAGGGGGCAGAGTAGAGCTTTCTTT.

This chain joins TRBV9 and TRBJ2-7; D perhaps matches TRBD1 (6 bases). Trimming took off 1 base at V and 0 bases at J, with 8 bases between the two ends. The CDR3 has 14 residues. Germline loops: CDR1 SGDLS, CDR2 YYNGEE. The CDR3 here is CASSVSGVSYEQYF. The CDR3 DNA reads TGTGCCAGCAGCGTATCAGGGGTCTCCTACGAGCAGTACTTC.

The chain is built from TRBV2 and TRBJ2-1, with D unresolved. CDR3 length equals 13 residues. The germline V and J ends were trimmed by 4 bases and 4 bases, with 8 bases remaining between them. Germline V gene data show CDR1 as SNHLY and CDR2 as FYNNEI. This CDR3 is CASSVSRYNEQFF. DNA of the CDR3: TGTGCCAGCAGTGTTTCCAGGTACAATGAGCAGTTCTTC.

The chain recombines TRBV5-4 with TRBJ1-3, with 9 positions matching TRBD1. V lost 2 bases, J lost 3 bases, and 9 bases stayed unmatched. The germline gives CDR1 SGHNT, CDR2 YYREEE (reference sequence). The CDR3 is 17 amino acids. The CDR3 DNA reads TGTGCCAGCAGCTTCACATCCGGGACAGGGCTTGGAAACACCATATATTTT. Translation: CASSFTSGTGLGNTIYF.

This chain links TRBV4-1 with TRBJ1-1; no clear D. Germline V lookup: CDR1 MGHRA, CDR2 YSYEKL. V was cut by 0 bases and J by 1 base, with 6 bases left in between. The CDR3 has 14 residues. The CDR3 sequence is CASSQDSGNTEAFF. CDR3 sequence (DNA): TGCGCCAGCAGCCAAGATTCGGGGAACACTGAAGCTTTCTTT.

The CDR3 DNA is TGTGCCAGCAGCTTAGTTCCTAGCGGGAGCACAGATACGCAGTATTTT. Amino acids: CASSLVPSGSTDTQYF. The chain joins TRBV7-9 to TRBJ2-3; TRBD2 matches at 8 bases. Looked up from germline, CDR1 is SEHNR and CDR2 is FQNEAQ (reference sequence). CDR3 length: 16 residues. The V gene end was trimmed by 1 base and the J gene end by 0 bases; junction bases not matched to a gene: 3.

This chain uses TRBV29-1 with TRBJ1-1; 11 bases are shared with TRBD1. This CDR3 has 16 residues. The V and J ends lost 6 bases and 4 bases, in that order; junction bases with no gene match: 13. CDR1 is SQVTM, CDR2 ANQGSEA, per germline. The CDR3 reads CSVRTYGTGGGTEAFF. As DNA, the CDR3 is TGCAGCGTGCGGACGTATGGGACAGGGGGTGGCACTGAAGCTTTCTTT.

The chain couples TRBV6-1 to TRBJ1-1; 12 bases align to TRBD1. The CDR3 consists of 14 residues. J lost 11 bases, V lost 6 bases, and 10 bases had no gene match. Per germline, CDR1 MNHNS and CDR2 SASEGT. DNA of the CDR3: TGTGCCAGCAGCGTGGGACAGGGGGCGGGTTCGGCTTTCTTT. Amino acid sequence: CASSVGQGAGSAFF.

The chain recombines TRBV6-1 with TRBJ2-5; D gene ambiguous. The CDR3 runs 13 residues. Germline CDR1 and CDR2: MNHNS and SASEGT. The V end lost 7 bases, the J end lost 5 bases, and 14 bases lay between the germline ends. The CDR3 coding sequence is TGTGCCAGCAATGCGGATCTGTGGGAGACCCAGTACTTC. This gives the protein CASNADLWETQYF.

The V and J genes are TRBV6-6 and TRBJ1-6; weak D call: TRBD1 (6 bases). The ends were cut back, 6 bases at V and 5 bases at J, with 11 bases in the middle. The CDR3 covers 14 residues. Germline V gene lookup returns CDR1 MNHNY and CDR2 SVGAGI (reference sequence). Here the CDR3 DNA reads TGTGCCAGCAGAAGGGGGAGGGATAATTCACCCCTCCACTTT. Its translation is CASRRGRDNSPLHF.

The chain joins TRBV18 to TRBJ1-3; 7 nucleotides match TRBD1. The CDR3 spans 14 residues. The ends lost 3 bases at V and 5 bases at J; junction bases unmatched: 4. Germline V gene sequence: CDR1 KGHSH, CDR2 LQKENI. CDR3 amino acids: CASSPPGQRNTIYF. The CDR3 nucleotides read TGTGCCAGCTCACCCCCGGGACAGCGAAACACCATATATTTT.

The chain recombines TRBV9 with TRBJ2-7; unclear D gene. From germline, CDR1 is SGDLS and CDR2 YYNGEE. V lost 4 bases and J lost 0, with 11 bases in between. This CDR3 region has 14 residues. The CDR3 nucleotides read TGTGCCAGCAGCCTATCGAGGAGCTCCTACGAGCAGTACTTC. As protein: CASSLSRSSYEQYF.

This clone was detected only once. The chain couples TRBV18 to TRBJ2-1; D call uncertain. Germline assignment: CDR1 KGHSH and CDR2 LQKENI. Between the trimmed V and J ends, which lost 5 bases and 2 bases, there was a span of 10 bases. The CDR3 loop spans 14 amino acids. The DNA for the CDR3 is TGTGCCAGCTCATCCTATCCTCCCTACAATGAGCAGTTCTTC. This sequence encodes CASSSYPPYNEQFF.

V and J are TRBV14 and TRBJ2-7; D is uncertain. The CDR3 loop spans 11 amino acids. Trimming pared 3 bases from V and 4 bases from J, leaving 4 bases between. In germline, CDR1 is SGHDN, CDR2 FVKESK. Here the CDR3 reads CASSQYYEQYF. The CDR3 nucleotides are TGTGCCAGCAGCCAGTATTACGAGCAGTACTTC.

CDR3: CASSFSTSGTSYEQYF. As DNA, the CDR3 is TGTGCCAGCAGTTTCTCGACTAGCGGGACCTCCTACGAGCAGTACTTC. V is TRBV27 and J is TRBJ2-7, with TRBD2 matching 11 bases. The CDR3 is 16 amino acids. CDR1 and CDR2 (germline): MNHEY, SMNVEV (reference sequence). Trimming removed 3 bases from V and 0 bases from J; junction bases left unmatched: 4.

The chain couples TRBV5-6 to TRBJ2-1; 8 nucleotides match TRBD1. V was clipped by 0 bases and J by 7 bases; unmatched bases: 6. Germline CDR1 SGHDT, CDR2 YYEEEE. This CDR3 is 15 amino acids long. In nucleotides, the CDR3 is TGTGCCAGCAGCTTGGATCAGGGGGCAGGGAATGAGCAGTTCTTC. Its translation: CASSLDQGAGNEQFF.

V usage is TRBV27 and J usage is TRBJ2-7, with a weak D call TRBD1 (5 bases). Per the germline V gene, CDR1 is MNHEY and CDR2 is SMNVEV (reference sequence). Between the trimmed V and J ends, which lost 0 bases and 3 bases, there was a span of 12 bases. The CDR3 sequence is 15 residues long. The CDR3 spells CASSLSLGHYYEQYF. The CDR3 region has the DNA TGTGCCAGCAGTTTATCATTAGGACATTACTACGAGCAGTACTTC.

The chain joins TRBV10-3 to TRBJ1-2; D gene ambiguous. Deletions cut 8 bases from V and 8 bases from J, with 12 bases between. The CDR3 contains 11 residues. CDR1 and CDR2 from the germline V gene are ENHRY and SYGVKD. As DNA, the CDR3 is TGTGCCATCTGGTCCGAGCTGGGCTACACCTTC. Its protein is CAIWSELGYTF.